The 30 T cell receptor beta chains below were found in one sample sequenced in a study of blood T cell repertoires in COVID-19. The repertoire was sequenced with immunoSEQ multiplex PCR; TCRdb's copy has only in-frame clones and lacks some. The sample holds 210,000 or so clones, roughly 80% seen once. Material: peripheral blood. The receptors were sampled from a woman aged 80 or older with COVID-19, enrolled during active disease.

CDR3 protein: CASSYGGTLFTYNEQFF. CDR3 coding DNA: TGTGCCAGCAGTTACGGAGGGACTCTCTTCACCTACAATGAGCAGTTCTTC. The chain has TRBV6-2 or TRBV6-3 and TRBJ2-1; perhaps TRBD2 as D (6 bases). Per the germline V gene, CDR1 is MNHEY and CDR2 is SVGEGT. V lost 2 bases to trimming and J lost 2 bases, with 16 bases between them. This CDR3 comprises 17 residues.

This rearrangement joins TRBV19 to TRBJ2-2; D gene ambiguous. The ends were cut back, 3 bases at V and 2 bases at J, with 7 bases in the middle. Germline CDR1 LNHDA, CDR2 SQIVND (reference sequence). The CDR3 has 14 amino acids. Here the CDR3 reads CASSIVYNTGELFF. The DNA for the CDR3 is TGTGCCAGTAGTATCGTGTATAACACCGGGGAGCTGTTTTTT.

The V call is TRBV20-1, the J call TRBJ1-2, with a possible D match to TRBD1 (5 bases). Trimming stripped 3 bases from V and 7 bases from J, with 6 bases between. Germline CDR1 and CDR2: DFQATT and SNEGSKA (reference sequence). This CDR3 spans 10 amino acids. This CDR3 is CSASGAGYTF. In nucleotides, the CDR3 is TGCAGTGCTAGTGGGGCTGGCTACACCTTC.

The gene calls are TRBV7-9 and TRBJ1-4, with a tentative D call TRBD1 (5 bases). Germline loops: CDR1 SEHNR, CDR2 FQNEAQ (reference sequence). The CDR3 is 15 amino acids. The V and J ends lost 6 bases and 5 bases respectively, with 16 bases between them. CDR3 sequence reads: CASSPNPGENEKLFF. In DNA, the CDR3 is TGTGCCAGCAGTCCAAACCCGGGGGAAAATGAAAAACTGTTTTTT. Supplemented by reference TRBV7-9 and TRBJ1-4, the full variable domain reads DTGVSQNPRHKITKRGQNVTFRCDPISEHNRLYWYRQTLGQGPEFLTYFQNEAQLEKSRLLSDRFSAERPKGSFSTLEIQRTEQGDSAMYLCASSPNPGENEKLFFGSGTQLSVL.

This rearrangement joins TRBV5-4 to TRBJ2-1; D might be TRBD2 (6 bases). This CDR3 has 17 residues. Germline V CDR1 and CDR2: SGHNT, YYREEE (reference sequence). Trimming removed 7 bases at V and 5 bases at J, with 25 bases between. The CDR3 region has the DNA TGTGCCAGCCTAAAGGGTAGCGGTCCGCGAGTCAACAATGAGCAGTTCTTC. This gives the protein CASLKGSGPRVNNEQFF.

The chain combines TRBV9 with TRBJ1-2, with D unresolved. Trimming left V 0 bases short and J 6 bases short, with 15 bases between. CDR1 is SGDLS, CDR2 YYNGEE, per germline. The CDR3 contains 15 residues. The CDR3 loop is CASSVEARLAHGYTF. The CDR3 DNA sequence: TGTGCCAGCAGCGTAGAAGCTAGGCTCGCCCATGGCTACACCTTC.

In regard to this clone: At the DNA level, this CDR3 is encoded by other sequences in the same sample as well. The chain combines TRBV5-1 with TRBJ1-1, with TRBD1 matching over 9 bases. V lost 2 bases, J lost 5 bases, and 4 bases stayed unmatched. The CDR3 length is 14 residues. Germline loops: CDR1 SGHRS, CDR2 YFSETQ. The CDR3 DNA sequence: TGCGCCAGCAGCTTCACCGACAGGGGGACTGAAGCTTTCTTT. Its translation: CASSFTDRGTEAFF.

The J gene is TRBJ2-2, the V gene TRBV9, with 12 bases fitting TRBD2. From germline, CDR1 is SGDLS and CDR2 YYNGEE. V dropped 5 bases and J dropped 8; count of bases not matched to a gene: 10. The CDR3 length is 16 residues. CDR3 bases: TGTGCCAGCAGTGCAAGGACTAGCGGGATGTCGGGGGAGCTGTTTTTT. This codes for CASSARTSGMSGELFF. The whole variable domain, remainder taken from reference TRBV9 and TRBJ2-2, is DSGVTQTPKHLITATGQRVTLRCSPRSGDLSVYWYQQSLDQGLQFLIQYYNGEERAKGNILERFSAQQFPDLHSELNLSSLELGDSALYFCASSARTSGMSGELFFGEGSRLTVL.

V usage is TRBV10-3 and J usage is TRBJ2-3, with 9 positions matching TRBD2. CDR1 is ENHRY, CDR2 SYGVKD, per germline. Germline trimming cut 4 bases from V and 6 bases from J; bases unmatched to any gene: 8. The CDR3 spans 15 residues. In DNA form, the CDR3 reads TGTGCCATCAGTGGAAATAGCGGGAGAACCGATACGCAGTATTTT. Amino acid sequence: CAISGNSGRTDTQYF.

The genes are TRBV3-1 (or the pseudogene TRBV3-2) and TRBJ1-2; 9 nucleotides match TRBD1. Per germline, CDR1 LGHDT and CDR2 YNNKEL (reference sequence). The CDR3 is 15 residues long. Germline trimming cut 5 bases from V and 6 bases from J; bases unmatched to any gene: 10. Here the CDR3 reads CASSSFPGTGHGYTF. The CDR3 DNA reads as TGTGCCAGCAGCTCCTTTCCCGGGACAGGGCATGGCTACACCTTC.

The CDR3, as DNA: TGTGCCAGCTCACCAACCGCGACAGGGGGCGTGATGAAGCCCCAGCATTTT. This sequence encodes CASSPTATGGVMKPQHF. The chain uses TRBV18 and TRBJ1-5; 10 nucleotides align to TRBD1. This CDR3 region has 17 residues. The V gene's germline CDR1 is KGHSH and CDR2 LQKENI. J gave up 8 bases and V 2 bases, and 12 bases lay outside the gene matches. Full variable domain (outside the CDR3, taken from reference TRBV18 and TRBJ1-5): NAGVMQNPRHLVRRRGQEARLRCSPMKGHSHVYWYRQLPEEGLKFMVYLQKENIIDESGMPKERFSAEFPKEGPSILRIQQVVRGDSAAYFCASSPTATGGVMKPQHFGDGTRLSIL.

V usage is TRBV6-4 and J usage is TRBJ2-5; D possibly corresponds to TRBD1 (6 bases). Trimming stripped 5 bases from V and 2 bases from J, with 9 bases between. This CDR3 comprises 13 residues. The germline gives CDR1 MRHNA, CDR2 SNTAGT. CDR3 residues: CASSRDTQETQYF. The CDR3, as DNA: TGTGCCAGCAGTCGGGACACGCAAGAGACCCAGTACTTC.

The chain couples TRBV6-5 to TRBJ1-2, with 7 bases identical to TRBD1. This CDR3 is 13 amino acids long. Trimming at V came to 6 bases and at J to 7 bases, leaving 8 bases not matched to a gene. The germline CDR1 and CDR2 sequences are MNHEY and SVGAGI. DNA of the CDR3: TGTGCCAGCAGCTCTACAACAGGGGTTGGCTACACCTTC. It is translated as CASSSTTGVGYTF.

The chain employs TRBV7-9 and TRBJ1-1, with TRBD1 matching 8 bases. After removal of 8 bases from V and 6 bases from J, the junction contained 14 bases not matched to a gene. This CDR3 has 15 amino acids. Germline V gene lookup returns CDR1 SEHNR and CDR2 FQNEAQ (reference sequence). CDR3 DNA sequence: TGTGCCAGCCTTAGACAGGGGCCTCGGTTCGCTGAAGCTTTCTTT. It codes for CASLRQGPRFAEAFF. The full variable domain, with the rest looked up from reference TRBV7-9 and TRBJ1-1, is DTGVSQNPRHKITKRGQNVTFRCDPISEHNRLYWYRQTLGQGPEFLTYFQNEAQLEKSRLLSDRFSAERPKGSFSTLEIQRTEQGDSAMYLCASLRQGPRFAEAFFGQGTRLTVV.

The chain has TRBV5-1 and TRBJ2-2, with TRBD2 matching 15 bases. Germline lookup yields CDR1 SGHRS and CDR2 YFSETQ. V trimming: 3 bases; J trimming: 4 bases; junction bases outside the gene matches: 10. This CDR3 contains 19 residues. Here the CDR3 reads CASSWRTSGGAAGTGELFF. CDR3 nucleotide sequence: TGCGCCAGCAGCTGGAGGACTAGCGGGGGGGCCGCTGGCACCGGGGAGCTGTTTTTT.

The V gene is TRBV5-1, the J gene TRBJ1-5; D is unclear. Trimming took off 2 bases at V and 0 bases at J, with 9 bases between the two ends. The CDR3 consists of 15 residues. Germline CDR1 is SGHRS and CDR2 is YFSETQ. CDR3 amino acids: CASSLDGDSNQPQHF. The DNA for the CDR3 is TGCGCCAGCAGCTTAGACGGGGATAGCAATCAGCCCCAGCATTTT. The full variable domain, completed using reference TRBV5-1 and TRBJ1-5, is KAGVTQTPRYLIKTRGQQVTLSCSPISGHRSVSWYQQTPGQGLQFLFEYFSETQRNKGNFPGRFSGRQFSNSRSEMNVSTLELGDSALYLCASSLDGDSNQPQHFGDGTRLSIL.

The J gene is TRBJ1-2, the V gene TRBV4-1; D not resolved. The length of the CDR3 is 13 residues. CDR1 MGHRA and CDR2 YSYEKL come from the germline V gene. The germline V and J ends were trimmed by 1 base and 5 bases, with 8 bases remaining between them. The CDR3 DNA sequence: TGCGCCAGCAGCCAAGTAACAGTATATGGCTACACCTTC. It codes for CASSQVTVYGYTF.

The gene calls are TRBV9 and TRBJ1-6; D is possibly TRBD1 (6 bases). Germline CDR1 and CDR2: SGDLS and YYNGEE. CDR3 length equals 17 residues. The germline V and J ends were trimmed by 4 bases and 0 bases, with 14 bases remaining between them. DNA for the CDR3: TGTGCCAGCAGCCCGGACAGTATTAGCTCCTATAATTCACCCCTCCACTTT. This gives the protein CASSPDSISSYNSPLHF.

This clone has just a few counts. As DNA, the CDR3 is TGTGCCAGCATTAGCCGACTCGAAGCGGGAGGGGAGCAGTTCTTC. It yields the protein CASISRLEAGGEQFF. This chain links TRBV21-1 with TRBJ2-1; the listed D gene, TRBD2, was not tested against the DNA. TRBV21-1 is tagged as a pseudogene. The CDR3 has 15 residues.

A few counts support this clone. The V and J genes are TRBV5-4 and TRBJ2-4; 10 nucleotides agree with TRBD2. The CDR3 covers 17 residues. J was trimmed by 2 bases and V by 0 bases; bases with no gene match: 5. Germline V gives CDR1 SGHNT, CDR2 YYREEE (reference sequence). For the CDR3, the DNA is TGTGCCAGCAGCTTGGTTACTAGCGGGATCACCAAAAACATTCAGTACTTC. Translated: CASSLVTSGITKNIQYF.

The chain joins TRBV7-9 to TRBJ2-3; 11 bases agree with TRBD1. The CDR3 extends over 19 amino acids. Germline loops: CDR1 SEHNR, CDR2 FQNEAQ (reference sequence). With V trimmed by 1 base and J by 3 bases, 12 bases remained unmatched. The CDR3: CASSLGTGGTFGRTDTQYF. Here the CDR3 DNA reads TGTGCCAGCAGCTTAGGGACAGGGGGCACCTTTGGTCGGACAGATACGCAGTATTTT.

The V and J genes are TRBV20-1 and TRBJ2-1; D gene uncertain. Germline V gives CDR1 DFQATT, CDR2 SNEGSKA (reference sequence). The CDR3 loop spans 11 amino acids. Between the trimmed V and J ends, which lost 3 bases and 3 bases, there was a span of 3 bases. The CDR3 spells CSASRYNEQFF. CDR3 bases: TGCAGTGCTAGTCGCTACAATGAGCAGTTCTTC.

The chain links TRBV3-1 (or the pseudogene TRBV3-2) to TRBJ1-1, with 8 bases lining up with TRBD1. Germline V gene sequence: CDR1 LGHDT, CDR2 YNNKEL (reference sequence). The CDR3 is made up of 18 amino acids. The trim removed 0 bases at V and 0 bases at J, leaving 9 bases unmatched. Written as DNA, the CDR3 is TGTGCCAGCAGCCAAGACTCCGGGACAGGAACGGTGAACACTGAAGCTTTCTTT. It translates to CASSQDSGTGTVNTEAFF.

V usage is TRBV6-5 and J usage is TRBJ1-2; D possibly corresponds to TRBD1 (5 bases). This CDR3 is built from 13 residues. V was pared by 6 bases and J by 0 bases, with 8 bases between. CDR1 and CDR2 (germline): MNHEY, SVGAGI. The DNA of the CDR3 is TGTGCCAGCAGCCAGGGCACTAACTATGGCTACACCTTC. Its protein product is CASSQGTNYGYTF.

This clone was seen a handful of times. The chain has TRBV5-1 and TRBJ1-6, with D perhaps TRBD1 (6 bases). Trimming took 4 bases from V and 8 from J, leaving 19 bases between them. The CDR3 covers 16 residues. Looked up from germline, CDR1 is SGHRS and CDR2 is YFSETQ. The CDR3: CASSPRGRDLDSPLHF. As DNA, the CDR3 is TGCGCCAGCAGCCCCAGGGGCAGGGACCTGGATTCACCCCTCCACTTT.

The V and J genes are TRBV4-2 and TRBJ2-1, with 12 positions matching TRBD2. J gave up 7 bases and V 4 bases, and 8 bases lay outside the gene matches. CDR1 and CDR2 (germline): LGHNA, YNFKEQ. This CDR3 contains 16 residues. The CDR3 nucleotides read TGTGCCAGCAGCCCGAGGACTAGCGGGACTGGTAATGAGCAGTTCTTC. Its translation: CASSPRTSGTGNEQFF.

The chain joins TRBV3-1 (or the pseudogene TRBV3-2) to TRBJ1-2; perhaps TRBD1 as D (6 bases). Germline V CDR1 and CDR2: LGHDT, YNNKEL (reference sequence). The CDR3 covers 14 residues. Trimming removed 5 bases from V and 7 bases from J, with 17 bases in between. The CDR3 nucleotides read TGTGCCAGCAGCTTCAGAGGGGGAGAAGGTGGCTACACCTTC. As protein: CASSFRGGEGGYTF.

The V gene is TRBV4-2, the J gene TRBJ1-4, with no clear D. This CDR3 comprises 17 residues. The germline gives CDR1 LGHNA, CDR2 YNFKEQ. V lost 0 bases and J lost 5, with 16 bases in between. The CDR3 reads CASSQDSSRRVNEKLFF. The CDR3, as DNA: TGTGCCAGCAGCCAAGACTCATCCCGTCGCGTCAATGAAAAACTGTTTTTT.

Here the CDR3 DNA reads TGTGCCACCAGTGTTGCGGGACTAGCCTCGAATGAGCAGTTCTTC. It is translated as CATSVAGLASNEQFF. The rearrangement joins TRBV24-1 to TRBJ2-1; 9 positions match TRBD2. The CDR3 totals 15 residues. After removal of 5 bases from V and 7 bases from J, the junction contained 8 bases not matched to a gene. The germline V gene encodes CDR1 KGHDR and CDR2 SFDVKD.

The rearrangement uses TRBV15 and TRBJ1-4; the D is unclear. V shed 3 bases and J shed 4 bases, with 6 bases lying between them. Germline CDR1 reads LNHNV; CDR2 reads YYDKDF (reference sequence). This CDR3 is 13 amino acids long. The CDR3 nucleotides read TGTGCCACCAGCAGGGTCTATAATGAAAAACTGTTTTTT. Amino acids: CATSRVYNEKLFF. Complete variable domain (other parts from reference TRBV15 and TRBJ1-4): DAMVIQNPRYQVTQFGKPVTLSCSQTLNHNVMYWYQQKSSQAPKLLFHYYDKDFNNEADTPDNFQSRRPNTSFCFLDIRSPGLGDTAMYLCATSRVYNEKLFFGSGTQLSVL.